This T cell receptor beta chain was obtained from a study of T cell responses to AZD1222 COVID-19 vaccine. General study findings and limits: Baseline serostatus was positive in only a handful of AZD1222 recipients. In all cases, repertoires were sampled only after the peak T cell response.

A note on this clone: Its antigen is unidentified.

Trimming cost V 6 bases and J 9 bases, with 21 bases left between them. CDR1 and CDR2 from the germline V gene are SGHNT and YENEEA. The CDR3 contains 15 residues. Using immunoSEQ multiplex PCR, the repertoire was profiled, and TCRdb retains in-frame clones only, with some absent. The sample has about 150,000 clones, about nine tenths seen once; the top ten hold roughly 3.5%. The chain has TRBV11-3 and TRBJ2-1; D is possibly TRBD1 (6 bases). The sequence was obtained from an adult in good health. Sample: peripheral blood, taken on day 0 of MenACWY control vaccination. This chain's CDR3 is CASSRGGARVIEQFF. In nucleotides, the CDR3 is TGTGCCAGCAGTAGAGGGGGAGCTCGGGTAATTGAGCAGTTCTTC.